This TCR beta chain was captured by sequencing in a study of blood T cell repertoires in COVID-19. Study details: The United States, Italy and Spain were the sources of the acute and convalescent COVID-19 samples. The analysed material was cDNA or gDNA that came from T cells, B-cell-depleted T cells, or PBMCs.

Sequencing was performed with immunoSEQ multiplex PCR; in TCRdb, only in-frame clones are kept and a portion is missing. The sample lists about 98,000 clones; nearly 90% were seen once. The V gene's germline CDR1 is SNHLY and CDR2 FYNNEI. The CDR3 length is 14 residues. The sequenced sample consisted of peripheral blood. The chain carries TRBV2 and TRBJ2-7; 7 bases align to TRBD1. The TCR sequence derives from a man aged 45-65 years with active COVID-19. The CDR3 DNA sequence: TGTGCACCCCGACCCCAGGGACAGCTGTATAGGGAGTACTTC. Its protein product is CAPRPQGQLYREYF.